The present entry profiles one T cell receptor beta chain with its context. Its antigen is still unknown. It was with 60 Vbeta and 13 Jbeta primers that the PCR ran. Measured with immunoSEQ multiplex PCR; TCRdb has only the in-frame clones, and not every one. The data show around 150,000 clones, about 73% seen once. These data originate in a study of cytomegalovirus exposure and HLA in healthy donors. Findings and limits, study-wide: The authors listed 150 or so TCR beta chains as cytomegalovirus-associated.

Germline V gene lookup returns CDR1 KGHSH and CDR2 LQKENI. Trimming cost V 3 bases and J 7 bases; bases outside gene matches: 2. This CDR3 comprises 13 residues. The sequenced material came from PBMCs. V and J are TRBV18 and TRBJ1-1; the match to TRBD1 covers 10 bases. The receptor's source is a woman in her forties in good health and CMV-seronegative. The CDR3 region is CASSPRDRGEAFF. The CDR3 coding sequence is TGTGCCAGCTCACCCAGGGACAGGGGTGAAGCTTTCTTT.